The following is a TCR beta chain sequence with its context. This entry is derived from a study of T cell changes during pregnancy in multiple sclerosis. CDR1 and CDR2 (germline): LGHNA, YNFKEQ. There are 17 residues in the CDR3. V gave up 0 bases and J gave up 1 base, with 14 bases separating them. Clones were read by immunoSEQ multiplex PCR, and TCRdb kept only the in-frame ones, dropping some. The sample carries about 48,000 clones, around 94% recorded once. The specimen comprised CD4+ T cells from peripheral blood mononuclear cells, sampled in the first trimester of pregnancy. This sequence originates from a female donor with multiple sclerosis, enrolled in a pregnancy study. The chain is built from TRBV4-2 and TRBJ2-3; possible D gene TRBD2, 7 bases. The CDR3 DNA sequence: TGTGCCAGCAGCCAAGATGGGAGGGGGAGGGGCACAGATACGCAGTATTTT. Its translation is CASSQDGRGRGTDTQYF.